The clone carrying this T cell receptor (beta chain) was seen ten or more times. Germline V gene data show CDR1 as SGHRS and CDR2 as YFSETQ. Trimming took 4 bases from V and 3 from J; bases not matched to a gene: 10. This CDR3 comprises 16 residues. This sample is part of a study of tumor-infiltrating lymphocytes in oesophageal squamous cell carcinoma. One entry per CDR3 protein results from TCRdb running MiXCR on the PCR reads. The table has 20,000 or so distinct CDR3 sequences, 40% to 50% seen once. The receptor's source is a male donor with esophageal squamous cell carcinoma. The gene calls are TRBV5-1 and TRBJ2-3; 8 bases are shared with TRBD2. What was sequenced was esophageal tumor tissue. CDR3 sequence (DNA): TGCGCCAGCAGCCAGGGGACGGGGGGGCAGACAGATACGCAGTATTTT. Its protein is CASSQGTGGQTDTQYF.